The clone carrying this T cell receptor (beta chain) was detected only once. This sample was included in a study of blood T cell repertoires in COVID-19. Per the original data handling: Nucleated cell number was recorded as an estimate derived from reference gene primer amplification. Clones were read by immunoSEQ multiplex PCR, and TCRdb kept only the in-frame ones, dropping some. V and J calls and clone size are copied from that table; D and trimming were computed from the DNA. The sample carries under 85,000 clones, roughly 84% recorded once. The V end lost 7 bases, the J end lost 2 bases, and 9 bases lay between the germline ends. This CDR3 spans 12 amino acids. The V gene's germline CDR1 is MNHEY and CDR2 SVGAGI.

The TCR sequence derives from a man aged 45-65 years with acute or convalescent COVID-19. The sequencing sample was made of peripheral blood. The chain links TRBV6-5 to TRBJ2-7, with a tentative D call TRBD2 (5 bases). DNA for the CDR3: TGTGCCAGCAAAAGAGGGACCTACGAGCAGTACTTC. Translated: CASKRGTYEQYF.